The following is a T cell receptor (beta chain) sequence with its context. This entry is derived from a study of T cell clones after liver transplantation. Study context: Liver transplant recipients had immunosuppression withdrawal attempted within 2 years. TCRbeta sequencing after a pre-transplant mixed lymphocyte reaction identified graft-donor-reactive clones, later tracked in post-transplant blood. HCV positivity affected three of eight recipients; the rest lacked autoimmune or viral indications. As an antigen-independent comparator, third-party-reactive TCRbeta sequences came from pre-transplant mixed lymphocyte reactions.

Profiled with immunoSEQ multiplex PCR; TCRdb holds only in-frame clones, not every one. The data show 45,000 to 60,000 clones, 65% to 85% seen once. Germline-derived CDR1 and CDR2 are MNHEY and SMNVEV (reference sequence). V lost 6 bases and J 1 base, leaving 10 bases between the germline ends. CDR3 size: 13 residues. The clonotype comes from a human donor who received a liver transplant. The sequenced sample was CD4+ T cells from blood, obtained before liver transplant. The chain couples TRBV27 to TRBJ2-7, with D maybe TRBD1 (5 bases). CDR3 sequence: CASRSTGSYEQYF. The CDR3, as DNA: TGTGCCAGCAGAAGCACAGGTTCCTACGAGCAGTACTTC.